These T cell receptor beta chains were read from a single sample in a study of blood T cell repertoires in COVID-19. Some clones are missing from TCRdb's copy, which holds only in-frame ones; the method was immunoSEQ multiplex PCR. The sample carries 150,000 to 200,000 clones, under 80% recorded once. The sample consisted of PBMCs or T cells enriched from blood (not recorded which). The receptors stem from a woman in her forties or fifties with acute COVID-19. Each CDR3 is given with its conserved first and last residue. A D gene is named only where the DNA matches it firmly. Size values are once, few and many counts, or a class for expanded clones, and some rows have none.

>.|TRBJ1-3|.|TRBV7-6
TGTGCCAGCAGTGCCGGTAGCCTATCTGGAAACACCATATATTTT
CASSAGSLSGNTIYF
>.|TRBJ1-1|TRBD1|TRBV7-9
TGTGCCAGCAGCTCCCAGGGGGTCGGAGCAGCTTTCTTT
CASSSQGVGAAFF
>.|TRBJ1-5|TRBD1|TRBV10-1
TGCGCCACCCAGGGGGGCCGGCGCAATCAGCCCCAGCATTTT
CATQGGRRNQPQHF
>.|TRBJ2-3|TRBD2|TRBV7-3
TGTGCCAGCAGCGTTAGCGGGGGTAGTTTAGATACGCAGTATTTT
CASSVSGGSLDTQYF
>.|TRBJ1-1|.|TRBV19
TGTGCCAGTAGTATAACGTGGCTGAACACTGAAGCTTTCTTT
CASSITWLNTEAFF
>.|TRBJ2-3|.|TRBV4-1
TGCGCCAGCAAAGGGTCCCAGGGGTCGGATACGCAGTATTTT
CASKGSQGSDTQYF
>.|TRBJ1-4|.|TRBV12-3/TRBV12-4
TGTGCCAGCAGTTTGGAGGGAAAACTGTTTTTT
CASSLEGKLFF
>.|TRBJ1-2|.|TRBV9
TGTGCCAGCAGCGTAGCTACAGGGCCGCCTCTTCCCTATGGCTACACCTTC
CASSVATGPPLPYGYTF
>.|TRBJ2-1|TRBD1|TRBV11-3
TGTGCCAGCAGCTTAGTACCCCCGGGACAGGGAAATGAGCAGTTCTTC
CASSLVPPGQGNEQFF
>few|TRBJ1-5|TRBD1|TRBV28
TGTGCCAGCAGCTCAGGGGGCGCGGGTCAGCCCCAGCATTTT
CASSSGGAGQPQHF
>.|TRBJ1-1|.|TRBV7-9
TGTGCCAGCAGCCCTAGGGGCAGAACCCTGAACACTGAAGCTTTCTTT
CASSPRGRTLNTEAFF
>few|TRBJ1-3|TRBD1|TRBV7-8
TGTGCCAGCAGCTCCCGCGGGACAGGGATCTCTGGAAACACCATATATTTT
CASSSRGTGISGNTIYF
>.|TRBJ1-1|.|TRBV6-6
TGTGCCAGCAGCGGGGAGGCGGCTTTCTTT
CASSGEAAFF
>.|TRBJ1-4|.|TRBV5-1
TGCGCCAGCAGCTTGGGGGTACGGGCAACTAATGAAAAACTGTTTTTT
CASSLGVRATNEKLFF
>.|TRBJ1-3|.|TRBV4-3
TGCGCCAGCAGCCAAGGCTCTGGCATCTCTGGAAACACCATATATTTT
CASSQGSGISGNTIYF
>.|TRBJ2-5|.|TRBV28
TGTGCCAGCAGTGTGGGGGCCCAAGAGACCCAGTACTTC
CASSVGAQETQYF
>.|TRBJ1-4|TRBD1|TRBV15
TGTGCCACCAGCAGAAGGACAGGGGGTTTAGCAACTAATGAAAAACTGTTTTTT
CATSRRTGGLATNEKLFF
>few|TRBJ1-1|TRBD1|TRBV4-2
TGTGCCAGCAGCCCGAGCCAGGACAGGGTGGGCACTGAAGCTTTCTTT
CASSPSQDRVGTEAFF
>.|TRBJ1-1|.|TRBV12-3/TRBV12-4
TGTGCCAGCAGTCTAGACAGTTTTGTTGCTTTCTTT
CASSLDSFVAFF
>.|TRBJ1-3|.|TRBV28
TGTGCCAGCAGTTTTCGGGGAAACACCATATATTTT
CASSFRGNTIYF
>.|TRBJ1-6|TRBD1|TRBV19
TGTGCCAGTAGTATTCAGGGGGCGAACTCACCCCTCCACTTT
CASSIQGANSPLHF
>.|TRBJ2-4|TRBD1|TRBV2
TGTGCCAGCAGGGAACAGGGGGCGGGGGACATTCAGTACTTC
CASREQGAGDIQYF
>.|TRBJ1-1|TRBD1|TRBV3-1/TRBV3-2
TGTGCCAGCAGCCAACCTACCCGGGACAGGGGGCTAGAGGGCACTGAAGCTTTCTTT
CASSQPTRDRGLEGTEAFF
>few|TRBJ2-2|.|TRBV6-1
TGTGCCAGCAGTGAAGCGAGGGCAGGGAACACCGGGGAGCTGTTTTTT
CASSEARAGNTGELFF
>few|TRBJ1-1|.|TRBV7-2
TGTGCCAGCAGCTTAGGGCGACAGGCGAGGACTGAAGCTTTCTTT
CASSLGRQARTEAFF
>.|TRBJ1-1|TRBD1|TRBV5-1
TGCGCCAGCAGCTTGGGGACAGGGACGAACACTGAAGCTTTCTTT
CASSLGTGTNTEAFF
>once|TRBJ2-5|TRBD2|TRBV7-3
TGTGCCAGCAGCTTAACTACGGGTAGCGGGGGTGAGACCCAGTACTTC
CASSLTTGSGGETQYF
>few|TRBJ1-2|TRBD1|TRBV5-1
TGCGCCAGCAGCCGGGGACAGGGGTTGATAAACTATGGCTACACCTTC
CASSRGQGLINYGYTF
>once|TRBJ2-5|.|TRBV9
TGTGCCAGCAGCGTAGGGCAGGGAACAGTCGAGACCCAGTACTTC
CASSVGQGTVETQYF
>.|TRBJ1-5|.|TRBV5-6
TGTGCCAGCAGCCCCAACCGGGGTTTTCAGCCCCAGCATTTT
CASSPNRGFQPQHF
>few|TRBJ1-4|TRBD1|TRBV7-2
TGTGCCAGCAGTTCCCAGGGGGTTCAGAATGAAAAACTGTTTTTT
CASSSQGVQNEKLFF
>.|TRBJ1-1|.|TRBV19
TGTGCCAGTCAATCTCGGGGGGCAGCGGGCGCTGAAGCTTTCTTT
CASQSRGAAGAEAFF
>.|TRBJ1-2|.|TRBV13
TGTGCCAGCAGCTTGGTGGGACTTGTCTATGGCTACACCTTC
CASSLVGLVYGYTF
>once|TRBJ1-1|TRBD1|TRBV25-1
TGTGCCAGCAGTGAATTTGGGACAGGGGGCACTGAAGCTTTCTTT
CASSEFGTGGTEAFF
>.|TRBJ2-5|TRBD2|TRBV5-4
TGTGCCAGCAGCTTGGTGGGCGGGGGGGCTTCAGAGACCCAGTACTTC
CASSLVGGGASETQYF
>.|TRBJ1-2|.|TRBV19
TGTGCCAGTAGTATAGGAGGCAGAGGAGGCTACACCTTC
CASSIGGRGGYTF
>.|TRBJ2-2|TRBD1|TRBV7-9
TGTGCCAGCAGCTTATTCGCAGGGGGTGGCACCGGGGAGCTGTTTTTT
CASSLFAGGGTGELFF
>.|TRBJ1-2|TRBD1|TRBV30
TGTGCCTGGAGGCGGGACAGCTATGGCTACACCTTC
CAWRRDSYGYTF
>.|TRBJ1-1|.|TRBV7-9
TGTGCCAGCAGCTTACCCTGGAGGGGTGCGAACACTGAAGCTTTCTTT
CASSLPWRGANTEAFF
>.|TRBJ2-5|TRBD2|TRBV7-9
TGTGCCAGCAGCTTAACTCCTGGGACTAGCGGCCTGAGGGAGACCCAGTACTTC
CASSLTPGTSGLRETQYF
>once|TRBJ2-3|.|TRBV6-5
TGTGCCAGCAATCCAGGGGTGGGAACAGATACGCAGTATTTT
CASNPGVGTDTQYF
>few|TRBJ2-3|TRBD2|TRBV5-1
TGCGCCAGCAGCTTAGCGGGGGTGGGCGCAGATACGCAGTATTTT
CASSLAGVGADTQYF
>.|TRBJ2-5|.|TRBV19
TGTGCCAGTAGTTGGCGGGGAGGCCAAGAGACCCAGTACTTC
CASSWRGGQETQYF
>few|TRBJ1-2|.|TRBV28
TGTGCCAGCAGTTTGTTGACAGCCGATAACTATGGCTACACCTTC
CASSLLTADNYGYTF
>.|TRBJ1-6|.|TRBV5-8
TGTGCCAGCAGCCCCGCGGGGCACGCCTATAATTCACCCCTCCACTTT
CASSPAGHAYNSPLHF
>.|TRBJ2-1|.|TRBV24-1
TGTGCCACCAGTGACCCCGACAGGGCGGGGTTCAATGAGCAGTTCTTC
CATSDPDRAGFNEQFF
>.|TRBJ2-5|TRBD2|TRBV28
TGTGCCAGCAGCAAGCGGGGGGGCCAAGAGACCCAGTACTTC
CASSKRGGQETQYF
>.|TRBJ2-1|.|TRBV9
TGTGCCAGCAGCGGAGAGGAGGGGTCCGGCTACAATGAGCAGTTCTTC
CASSGEEGSGYNEQFF
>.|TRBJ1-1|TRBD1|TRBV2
TGTGCCAGCACCAGGGACAGCAACACTGAAGCTTTCTTT
CASTRDSNTEAFF
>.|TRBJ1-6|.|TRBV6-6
TGTGCCAGCATAGGCAGGGAAAGTTCACCCCTCCACTTT
CASIGRESSPLHF
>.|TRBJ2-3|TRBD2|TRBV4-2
TGTGCCAGCAGCCCCCAACGGGGGGTCGCAGATACGCAGTATTTT
CASSPQRGVADTQYF
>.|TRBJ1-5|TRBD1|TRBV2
TGTGCCAGCAAGTTGACAGGGGGCAATCAGCCCCAGCATTTT
CASKLTGGNQPQHF
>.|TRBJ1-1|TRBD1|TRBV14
TGTGCCAGCAGCTACAGGGGGCAGGGCACTGAAGCTTTCTTT
CASSYRGQGTEAFF
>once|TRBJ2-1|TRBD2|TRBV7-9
TGTGCCAGCAGCACGGGACTAGTCAAACGATTCGGGAATGAGCAGTTCTTC
CASSTGLVKRFGNEQFF
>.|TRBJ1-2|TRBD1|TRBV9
TGTGCCAGCAGCTTAGGACAGGAACCCTATGGCTACACCTTC
CASSLGQEPYGYTF